The 22 T cell receptor beta chains below were found in one sample sequenced in a study of blood T cells in healthy people across ages. Primers used in a second PCR of roughly 6 to 11 cycles were a sample-barcoded 5' primer and a J-beta primer mix. In TCRdb, the 5' RACE reads were re-called with MiXCR into one record per CDR3 protein. The table has roughly 1 million distinct CDR3 sequences, about 23% seen once. The data also belong to a second study, concerning T cells of mothers and their children.

Sequenced material: blood. Receptors were obtained from a girl aged 2-10 years in good health.

This clonotype was seen only a few times. The J gene is TRBJ2-3, the V gene TRBV12-3 or TRBV12-4; tentative D call: TRBD1 (5 bases). The CDR3 is 13 amino acids. V was shortened by 6 bases and J by 2 bases, with 9 bases between the two germline ends. For the CDR3, the DNA is TGTGCCAGCAGACAGGCTTTCACAGATACGCAGTATTTT. Amino acids: CASRQAFTDTQYF.

In its sample, this clonotype was seen a few times. The chain uses TRBV6-5 and TRBJ2-5; D may correspond to TRBD1 or TRBD2 (6 bases each). The better agreement between TRBJ2-7 and the DNA end casts doubt on the J call. The CDR3 sequence is 14 residues long. Looked up from germline, CDR1 is MNHEY and CDR2 is SVGAGI. For the CDR3, the DNA is TGTGCCAGCAGGTACCCGGGGGCAGAGTACGAGCAGTACTTC. It encodes CASRYPGAEYEQYF.

This clonotype occurred a few times. The V gene is TRBV18, the J gene TRBJ1-1, with D perhaps matching TRBD1 (5 bases). Per the germline V gene, CDR1 is KGHSH and CDR2 is LQKENI. V lost 6 bases, J lost 3 bases, and 17 bases lay in between. CDR3 length equals 15 residues. The CDR3 spells CASSLGLSGYTEAFF. The CDR3 DNA is TGTGCCAGCTCGCTGGGTTTATCAGGGTACACTGAAGCTTTCTTT.

This chain's CDR3 is CASSLVEYSGYEQYF. The CDR3 bases are TGTGCCAGCAGTTTGGTGGAGTACTCCGGCTACGAGCAGTACTTC. This chain uses TRBV28 with TRBJ2-7; no reliable D call. V was cut by 3 bases and J by 3 bases, with 15 bases left in between. This CDR3 is 15 amino acids long. Germline V gene data show CDR1 as MDHEN and CDR2 as SYDVKM.

This clonotype was recorded many times. The chain combines TRBV28 with TRBJ1-4; D possibly corresponds to TRBD1 (6 bases). V shed 6 bases and J shed 4 bases, with 15 bases lying between them. The germline CDR1 and CDR2 sequences are MDHEN and SYDVKM. The CDR3 sequence is 15 residues long. Here the CDR3 reads CASRLNRAFNEKLFF. DNA of the CDR3: TGTGCCAGCAGGTTAAACAGGGCATTTAATGAAAAACTGTTTTTT.

The chain has TRBV7-8 and TRBJ2-7; D not resolved. Germline CDR1 is SGHVS and CDR2 is FQNEAQ. Trimming took off 5 bases at V and 2 bases at J, with 7 bases between the two ends. The CDR3 covers 12 residues. In DNA, the CDR3 is TGTGCCAGCAGCCCCAAGCCCTACGAGCAGTACTTC. Encoded protein: CASSPKPYEQYF.

The sample holds a few counts of this clonotype. The chain joins TRBV2 to TRBJ2-5; 9 positions agree with TRBD1. Per germline, CDR1 SNHLY and CDR2 FYNNEI. Trimming at V came to 2 bases and at J to 0 bases, leaving 10 bases not matched to a gene. This CDR3 spans 18 amino acids. CDR3 nucleotide sequence: TGTGCCAGCAGTGAACCCTTCAGGGACAGGGTGTACCAAGAGACCCAGTACTTC. Its protein product is CASSEPFRDRVYQETQYF.

The rearrangement joins TRBV3-1 to TRBJ2-5; 8 bases align to TRBD1. The end of the DNA is better explained by TRBJ2-7, so the J call may be wrong. The CDR3 has 14 residues. The V gene's germline CDR1 is LGHDT and CDR2 YNNKEL (reference sequence). The CDR3, as DNA: TGTGCCAGCCAAATTCGACAGGGGAAGTACGAGCAGTACTTC. Its translation is CASQIRQGKYEQYF.

In this sample, this clonotype turned up a few times. The chain links TRBV5-1 to TRBJ2-1; perhaps D is TRBD1 or TRBD2 (5 bases each). The germline V gene encodes CDR1 SGHRS and CDR2 YFSETQ. Trimming pared 4 bases from V and 3 bases from J, leaving 17 bases between. This CDR3 spans 16 amino acids. As DNA, the CDR3 is TGCGCCAGCAGCCTATGGGCCGGGACCCTCTACAATGAGCAGTTCTTC. This gives the protein CASSLWAGTLYNEQFF.

This clonotype was seen more than once but under ten times. The V and J genes are TRBV7-3 and TRBJ1-2; D is uncertain. This CDR3 has 13 amino acids. Germline V gives CDR1 SGHTA, CDR2 FQGTGA. V was clipped by 2 bases and J by 4 bases, with 8 bases between them. This CDR3 reads CASSLHSSYGYTF. For the CDR3, the DNA is TGTGCCAGCAGCTTACACAGCAGCTATGGCTACACCTTC.

This chain uses TRBV5-6 with TRBJ2-1; 8 nucleotides align to TRBD2. CDR1 and CDR2 (germline): SGHDT, YYEEEE. V lost 4 bases and J lost 4; bases outside the gene matches: 10. The CDR3 loop spans 16 amino acids. The CDR3 loop reads CASSLVRGEAYNEQFF. DNA of the CDR3: TGTGCCAGCAGCCTGGTGCGGGGGGAGGCTTACAATGAGCAGTTCTTC.

V is TRBV4-2 and J is TRBJ1-4; 10 bases map to TRBD1. V lost 4 bases and J lost 7; bases outside the gene matches: 9. Germline V gene lookup returns CDR1 LGHNA and CDR2 YNFKEQ. The length of the CDR3 is 16 residues. The CDR3 reads CASSRPGTGEIEKLFF. CDR3 in DNA: TGTGCCAGCAGCCGTCCGGGGACAGGGGAGATTGAAAAACTGTTTTTT.

The chain recombines TRBV7-2 with TRBJ1-1, with D unresolved. The CDR3 covers 11 residues. Trimming shortened V by 5 bases and J by 11 bases, and 12 bases separated the two germline ends. Germline V gene data show CDR1 as SGHTA and CDR2 as FQGNSA. In nucleotides, the CDR3 is TGTGCCAGCAGCCCTTCGTATCCCGCTTTCTTT. This sequence encodes CASSPSYPAFF.

This chain uses TRBV25-1 with TRBJ2-5; 9 bases line up with TRBD2. Germline trimming cut 2 bases from V and 3 bases from J; bases unmatched to any gene: 4. CDR3 size: 15 residues. From germline, CDR1 is MGHDK and CDR2 SYGVNS. The chain's CDR3 is CASSEAGGTEETQYF. In DNA, the CDR3 is TGTGCCAGCAGTGAAGCGGGAGGGACCGAAGAGACCCAGTACTTC.

The gene calls are TRBV12-3 or TRBV12-4 and TRBJ1-2, with a tentative D call TRBD1 (6 bases). CDR3 size: 13 residues. The germline V and J ends were trimmed by 6 bases and 5 bases, with 13 bases remaining between them. CDR3 protein: CASRLGTRYGYTF. The CDR3 DNA is TGTGCCAGCAGGCTCGGGACACGTTATGGCTACACCTTC.

Only a few counts were recorded for this clonotype. The rearrangement uses TRBV4-3 and TRBJ2-1; D is perhaps TRBD2 (6 bases). The J call may be faulty, since TRBJ2-7 better matches the DNA end. CDR1 and CDR2 (germline): LGHNA, YSLEER. The CDR3 length is 16 residues. In nucleotides, the CDR3 is TGCGCCAGCAGCCAAGAAAGGGAGGACTGGCCCTACGAGCAGTACTTC. Protein: CASSQEREDWPYEQYF.

Note on this clonotype: One junction end does not reproduce the germline sequence, and a read error may be involved. The CDR3 loop is CASGPVPGELYF. The CDR3 DNA sequence: TGTGCCAGCGGCCCGGTCCCCGGGGAGCTGTATTTT. The chain employs TRBV7-3 and TRBJ2-2; weak D call: TRBD2 (5 bases). Germline V gene sequence: CDR1 SGHTA, CDR2 FQGTGA. This CDR3 is 12 amino acids long.

This clonotype was seen more than once but under ten times. The chain carries TRBV11-1 and TRBJ2-2; D possibly corresponds to TRBD1 (5 bases). Germline V gene sequence: CDR1 SGHAT, CDR2 FQDESV (reference sequence). The ends were cut back, 5 bases at V and 1 base at J, with 11 bases in the middle. The CDR3 loop spans 15 amino acids. This CDR3 is CASSGASRNTGELFF. In DNA form, the CDR3 reads TGTGCCAGCAGCGGGGCCTCCAGGAACACCGGGGAGCTGTTTTTT. Using reference TRBV11-1 and TRBJ2-2 for the parts outside the CDR3, the full variable domain is EAEVAQSPRYKITEKSQAVAFWCDPISGHATLYWYRQILGQGPELLVQFQDESVVDDSQLPKDRFSAERLKGVDSTLKIQPAELGDSAMYLCASSGASRNTGELFFGEGSRLTVL.

The rearrangement uses TRBV7-6 and TRBJ1-4; unclear D gene. The CDR3 contains 15 residues. The germline CDR1 and CDR2 sequences are SGHVS and FNYEAQ. V lost 1 base, J lost 4 bases, and 10 bases lay in between. CDR3 nucleotides: TGTGCCAGCAGCTTAGGCGTCGGGATTAATGAAAAACTGTTTTTT. It is translated as CASSLGVGINEKLFF.

Only a few counts were recorded for this clonotype. The chain couples TRBV11-2 to TRBJ2-2; tentatively, D is TRBD1 or TRBD2 (5 bases each). V lost 0 bases, J lost 5 bases, and 10 bases lay in between. The length of the CDR3 is 15 residues. The germline CDR1 and CDR2 sequences are SGHAT and FQNNGV. CDR3 loop: CASSLEGTGTGELFF. As DNA, the CDR3 is TGTGCCAGCAGCTTAGAAGGGACCGGAACCGGGGAGCTGTTTTTT.

The rearrangement links TRBV20-1 to TRBJ1-2; 9 bases fit TRBD1. Germline loops: CDR1 DFQATT, CDR2 SNEGSKA (reference sequence). After removal of 6 bases from V and 7 bases from J, the junction contained 6 bases not matched to a gene. CDR3 length equals 12 residues. CDR3 sequence: CSATGTGFGYTF. The CDR3 DNA reads TGCAGTGCGACCGGGACAGGGTTTGGCTACACCTTC.

This clonotype has just a few counts. In nucleotides, the CDR3 is TGTGCCAGCAGCTTGAGTGGTGGACAGGCTCTAGAGACCCAGTACTTC. Translated, it gives CASSLSGGQALETQYF. The chain joins TRBV11-2 to TRBJ2-5; TRBD1 aligns across 7 bases. This CDR3 is built from 16 residues. Per germline, CDR1 SGHAT and CDR2 FQNNGV. The V segment lost 3 bases and the J segment 4 bases; nucleotides outside the gene matches: 11.